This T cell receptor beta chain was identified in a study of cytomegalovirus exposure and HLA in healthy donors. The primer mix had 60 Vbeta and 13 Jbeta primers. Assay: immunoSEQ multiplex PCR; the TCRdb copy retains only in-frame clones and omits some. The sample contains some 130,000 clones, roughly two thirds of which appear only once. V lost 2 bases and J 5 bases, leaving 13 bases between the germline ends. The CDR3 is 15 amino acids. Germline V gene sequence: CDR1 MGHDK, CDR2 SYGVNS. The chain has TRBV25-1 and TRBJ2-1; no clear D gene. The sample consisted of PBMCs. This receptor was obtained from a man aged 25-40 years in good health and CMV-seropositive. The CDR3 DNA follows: TGTGCCAGCAGTGAAAGGCTAGTGGAGCACAATGAGCAGTTCTTC. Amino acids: CASSERLVEHNEQFF.